This T cell receptor beta chain is drawn from a study of shared clonotypes between healthy human individuals. On the study more broadly: Contributing individuals were two females and a few males aged 18 to 49. General observations from the study: Researchers sampled only blood; tissue repertoires likely differ. In contrast to clonotypes shared by all four donors, non-shared clonotypes had lower generation probabilities.

Germline V CDR1 and CDR2: MNHEY, SVGAGI. V lost 10 bases, J lost 1 base, and 18 bases lay in between. CDR3 length: 15 amino acids. On this clone: What it recognizes is unknown.

Sorted-subset replicate PCR reactions were performed with around 200 ng DNA, corresponding to about 30,000 T cell genomes. Using immunoSEQ multiplex PCR, the repertoire was profiled, and TCRdb retains in-frame clones only, with some absent. The sample has about 100,000 clones; 68% are singletons. The sequencing sample was made of memory CD8+ T cells sorted from blood. Subset noted: CD45RO+ cells pooled with CCR7-negative TemRA cells. J is TRBJ2-3 and V is TRBV6-5, with D perhaps TRBD1 (6 bases). The receptor comes from a man aged 30 to 45 in good health. As DNA, the CDR3 is TGTGCCACTACGGGTTCGGACAGCCGCACAGATACGCAGTATTTT. Translating gives CATTGSDSRTDTQYF.